This T cell receptor beta chain was identified in a study of blood T cell repertoires in COVID-19. As for the study in general: Researchers got acute and convalescent COVID-19 samples from the United States, Italy and Spain. In each case, the material was cDNA or gDNA derived from T cells, B-cell-depleted T cells, or PBMCs.

Germline-derived CDR1 and CDR2 are SNHLY and FYNNEI. The V end lost 7 bases, the J end lost 8 bases, and 17 bases lay between the germline ends. This CDR3 region has 13 residues. As processed by the authors: From reference gene primer amplification, estimates of nucleated cell counts were derived. Clones were sequenced by immunoSEQ multiplex PCR, and TCRdb holds only the in-frame ones, with some missing. V, J and clone size are those of that table, while D and trimming were read from the DNA. This table holds roughly 150,000 clones, roughly four fifths found once. The sequenced material came from peripheral blood. The chain has TRBV2 and TRBJ1-2; no clear D gene. This clonotype originated in a woman of 80 years or more with acute or convalescent COVID-19. CDR3 residues: CASTSLSFTGYTF. DNA for the CDR3: TGTGCCAGCACCTCCCTCAGTTTTACCGGCTACACCTTC.